This is a list of T cell receptor beta chains from one sample in a study of glioma-infiltrating T cells. Via MiXCR, TCRdb re-called the multiplex PCR reads, giving one row per CDR3 protein. The sample contains about 400,000 distinct CDR3 sequences, roughly two fifths of which appear only once. Sample: glioma tissue, nonneoplastic brain tissue, or PBMCs (not recorded which). The origin of the receptors is a human donor with low-grade glioma or glioblastoma, undergoing nonglioma brain surgery, or in good health (not recorded which). Each CDR3 is given with its conserved first and last residue. The D gene is left open where the match is weak. Clone size is shown for a subset of rows, as once, few, many or a class of expanded clone.

d_gene	j_gene	v_gene	abundance	len	CDR3nt	CDR3aa
TRBD1	TRBJ2-7	TRBV27	many	15	TGTGCCAGCAGCAAGAACAGGGGGCTTGACTACGAGCAGTACTTC	CASSKNRGLDYEQYF
.	TRBJ1-1	TRBV28	.	12	TGTGCCAGCACGGGGCCTTGGACTGAAGCTTTCTTT	CASTGPWTEAFF
.	TRBJ1-2	TRBV7-8	.	14	TGTGCCAGCAGCTTGACGACACCGACTTCGGCCTACACCTTC	CASSLTTPTSAYTF
.	TRBJ2-3	TRBV5-4	.	14	TGTGCCAGCAGCTCCCTATCGGCCACAGATACGCAGTATTTT	CASSSLSATDTQYF
.	TRBJ1-5	TRBV28	.	13	TGTGCCAGCAGCCCGAACCGGGTACAGCCCCAGCATTTT	CASSPNRVQPQHF
TRBD1	TRBJ2-7	TRBV28	.	16	TGTGCCAGCAGCTTACCCGGGACAGGCGACTCCTACGAGCAGTACTTC	CASSLPGTGDSYEQYF
TRBD1	TRBJ1-2	TRBV6-5	.	15	TGTGCCAGCAGTTACTCGCCGGGACAGATCTATGGCTACACCTTC	CASSYSPGQIYGYTF
TRBD2	TRBJ2-7	TRBV2	.	14	TGTGCCAGCAGCTTAACTAGCGGGTCTTCCGAGCAGTACTTC	CASSLTSGSSEQYF
.	TRBJ2-7	TRBV20-1	.	15	TGCAGTGCTAGAGACCCGTCCGGTTGGAATGACTTGCAGTACTTC	CSARDPSGWNDLQYF
TRBD1	TRBJ1-1	TRBV5-1	.	16	TGCGCCAGCAGCTTGGGACAGGGAAATATGAACACTGAAGCTTTCTTT	CASSLGQGNMNTEAFF
TRBD2	TRBJ2-3	TRBV6-2/TRBV6-3	.	16	TGTGCCAGCAGCAGCCCCAGCGGGAGGGAAACAGATACGCAGTATTTT	CASSSPSGRETDTQYF
.	TRBJ2-7	TRBV20-1	.	14	TGCAGTGCAAGAAGAGCGGTTAGCTCCTACGAGCACTACTTC	CSARRAVSSYEHYF
.	TRBJ1-2	TRBV4-2	few	13	TGTGCCAGCAGCCAAGGACCGCAATGGGGCTACACCTTC	CASSQGPQWGYTF
.	TRBJ2-7	TRBV3-1	.	14	TGTGCCAGCAGCCGCGAGGGGGGACCCTACGAGCAGTACTTC	CASSREGGPYEQYF
.	TRBJ2-1	TRBV10-3	.	16	TGTGCCATCAGTGAGTCCCGGACATGGGCTGGGAATGAGCAGTTCTTC	CAISESRTWAGNEQFF
TRBD1	TRBJ1-1	TRBV29-1	few	14	TGCAGCACACGAACCGGGACAGGGACCGGGCCAGCTTTCTTT	CSTRTGTGTGPAFF
TRBD2	TRBJ2-5	TRBV25-1	few	17	TGTGCCAGCAGTGAGCCCCCCGGGACTAGCGACACCGAGACCCAGTACTTC	CASSEPPGTSDTETQYF
TRBD1	TRBJ2-1	TRBV28	.	15	TGTGCCAGCAGTCTAGAACAGGGGGCGCTGAATGAGCAGTTCTTC	CASSLEQGALNEQFF
.	TRBJ1-2	TRBV4-1	few	17	TGCGCCAGCAGCCAAGAGGGGTGGGAGGGCACTAACTATGGCTACACCTTC	CASSQEGWEGTNYGYTF
.	TRBJ1-2	TRBV24-1	.	12	TGTGCCACCTGGACAGCTCCGTTCGGCTACACCTTC	CATWTAPFGYTF
.	TRBJ2-7	TRBV20-1	few	16	TGCAGTGCTAGTCATTTCGTAACAGGGACTGGCTACGAGCAGTACTTC	CSASHFVTGTGYEQYF
.	TRBJ2-1	TRBV20-1	.	12	TGCAGTGCCACCCCGTTGTGGGATGAGCAGCTCTTC	CSATPLWDEQLF
.	TRBJ2-1	TRBV20-1	.	12	TGCGGTGCTCGGGACTCCCCCTATGAGCAGTTCTTC	CGARDSPYEQFF
.	TRBJ2-7	TRBV5-1	.	14	TGCGCCAGCAGCTTTGGCAGGGGGGTGGACGAGCAGTACTTC	CASSFGRGVDEQYF
.	TRBJ2-3	TRBV2	.	13	TGTGCCAGCAGTGTCGGCAGGGAGGATACGCAGTATTTT	CASSVGREDTQYF
.	TRBJ1-4	TRBV4-1	.	15	TGCGCCAGCAGCCAAGTTGGTCTTTCTAATGAAAAACTGTTTTTT	CASSQVGLSNEKLFF
.	TRBJ1-1	TRBV18	.	17	TGTGCCAGCTCAATCCCCCGGCAGGGGAAGTTGAACACTAAAGCTTTCTTT	CASSIPRQGKLNTKAFF
TRBD1	TRBJ1-1	TRBV7-2	.	15	TGCGCCAGCAGCCCTAGGACAGGGTGGGCGACTGAAGCTCTCTTT	CASSPRTGWATEALF
.	TRBJ2-1	TRBV15	few	16	TGTGCCACCAGCAGAGAGGAGGCTCCAGCCTACAATGAGCAGTTCTTC	CATSREEAPAYNEQFF
TRBD2	TRBJ2-1	TRBV28	many	16	TGTGCCAGCAGTTTATGGGGGACTAGCGTCTACAATGAGCAGTTCTTC	CASSLWGTSVYNEQFF
TRBD2	TRBJ2-1	TRBV27	.	15	TGTGGCAGTAGTTTCGGCGGGAGGATCTACAATGAGCAGTTCTTC	CGSSFGGRIYNEQFF
.	TRBJ2-1	TRBV29-1	few	12	TGCAGCGTTGAGGCCAAACCCAATGAGCAGTTCTTC	CSVEAKPNEQFF
.	TRBJ1-1	TRBV28	.	14	TGTGCCAGCAGTTTTTGGGGGAAACCCACTGAAGCTTTCTTT	CASSFWGKPTEAFF
.	TRBJ2-3	TRBV2	.	14	TGTGCCAGCAATGTTGATTCAACCACAGATACGCAGTATTTT	CASNVDSTTDTQYF
.	TRBJ2-7	TRBV18	few	15	TGTGCCAGCTCACAAACGTCGGGCCATAACTACGAGCAGTACTTC	CASSQTSGHNYEQYF
TRBD2	TRBJ2-1	TRBV4-3	.	16	TGCGCCAGCAGCCAGGACGGGACTAGCGAGTACAATGAGCAGTTCTTC	CASSQDGTSEYNEQFF
.	TRBJ2-7	TRBV3-1	.	15	TGTGCCAGCAGCCAAGATCTGACCAGCCCCTACGAGCAGTACTTC	CASSQDLTSPYEQYF
.	TRBJ1-2	TRBV28	many	15	TGTGCCAGCAGTTTGGTAGGAGGACCAGGGTATGGCTACACCTTC	CASSLVGGPGYGYTF
.	TRBJ1-5	TRBV28	.	15	TGTGCCAGCAGACAAAATCTTGGAGGCAATCAGCCCCAGCATTTT	CASRQNLGGNQPQHF
.	TRBJ2-7	TRBV7-9	few	13	TGTGCCAGCAGCTTAGGTACGGGCGCGGAGCAGTACTTC	CASSLGTGAEQYF
TRBD2	TRBJ2-7	TRBV7-2	.	16	TGCGCCAGCAGCCAAGACTGGGCTAGCGGGAGATACGAGCAGTACTTC	CASSQDWASGRYEQYF